The 16 T cell receptor beta chains listed next were all sequenced from one sample in a study of blood T cell repertoires in COVID-19. The repertoire was sequenced with immunoSEQ multiplex PCR; TCRdb's copy has only in-frame clones and lacks some. The sample yields about 120,000 clones, around 78% seen once. What was sequenced was peripheral blood. The receptors stem from a man in his 70s with acute or convalescent COVID-19.

This sequence joins TRBV6-2 or TRBV6-3 and TRBJ2-3, with a weak D call TRBD2 (5 bases). CDR3 length equals 15 residues. Trimming shortened V by 7 bases and J by 6 bases, and 20 bases separated the two germline ends. Germline CDR1 is MNHEY and CDR2 is SVGEGT. The CDR3 nucleotides are TGTGCCAGCACCCCTACCTTAGAGGCGGGTGATACGCAGTATTTT. Residues: CASTPTLEAGDTQYF.

This chain joins TRBV6-2 or TRBV6-3 and TRBJ1-2; D gene uncertain. Trimming left V 2 bases short and J 4 bases short, with 8 bases between. Germline V gives CDR1 MNHEY, CDR2 SVGEGT. The CDR3 runs 13 residues. CDR3 coding DNA: TGTGCCAGCAGTTACCCCCAGGTCTATGGCTACACCTTC. Translated, it gives CASSYPQVYGYTF.

The CDR3, as DNA: TGTGCCAGCAGCATCCAATCCAGGGTCGGTATCTACGAGCAGTACTTC. Protein sequence: CASSIQSRVGIYEQYF. The J gene is TRBJ2-7, the V gene TRBV9; D perhaps matches TRBD1 (5 bases). V dropped 4 bases and J dropped 3 bases, with 20 bases sitting between them. The germline gives CDR1 SGDLS, CDR2 YYNGEE. CDR3 length: 16 amino acids. Looking up the rest from reference TRBV9 and TRBJ2-7 gives the full variable domain: DSGVTQTPKHLITATGQRVTLRCSPRSGDLSVYWYQQSLDQGLQFLIQYYNGEERAKGNILERFSAQQFPDLHSELNLSSLELGDSALYFCASSIQSRVGIYEQYFGPGTRLTVT.

This chain's CDR3 is CAISPFQGNTEAFF. The CDR3 DNA is TGTGCCATCAGTCCTTTCCAGGGAAACACTGAAGCTTTCTTT. The V gene is TRBV10-3, the J gene TRBJ1-1, with D possibly TRBD1 on 5 matching bases. From germline, CDR1 is ENHRY and CDR2 SYGVKD. CDR3 size: 14 residues. Trimming pared 5 bases from V and 2 bases from J, leaving 12 bases between.

CDR3 protein: CAISPLAGQPQETQYF. The DNA for the CDR3 is TGTGCCATCAGCCCTCTCGCGGGGCAACCACAAGAGACCCAGTACTTC. This chain links TRBV10-3 with TRBJ2-5; a weak D match, TRBD2 (6 bases). Germline V gene lookup returns CDR1 ENHRY and CDR2 SYGVKD. V lost 6 bases and J 2 bases, leaving 19 bases between the germline ends. CDR3 length: 16 amino acids.

This chain joins TRBV29-1 and TRBJ1-2; D remains ambiguous. Germline CDR1 reads SQVTM; CDR2 reads ANQGSEA. Trimming took off 6 bases at V and 4 bases at J, with 6 bases between the two ends. The CDR3 consists of 10 residues. CDR3 loop: CSVLVYGYTF. The CDR3 DNA reads TGCAGCGTATTAGTCTATGGCTACACCTTC.

Ten or more counts support this clone. The chain has TRBV5-8 and TRBJ2-1, with 7 bases aligning to TRBD1. With V trimmed by 5 bases and J by 12 bases, 20 bases remained unmatched. CDR3 length: 16 amino acids. CDR1 is SGHTS, CDR2 YDEGEE, per germline. The CDR3 region is CASSPKWTGYNVGQFF. The DNA of the CDR3 is TGTGCCAGCAGTCCCAAGTGGACAGGATACAATGTGGGGCAGTTCTTC.

V gene TRBV7-2 combines with J gene TRBJ2-3, with TRBD2 as a possible D gene (5 bases). Trimming cost V 3 bases and J 2 bases, with 12 bases left between them. Germline V gene data show CDR1 as SGHTA and CDR2 as FQGNSA. The CDR3 length is 15 residues. CDR3 coding DNA: TGTGCCAGCAGCTTGGCGGGCCAAAACACAGATACGCAGTATTTT. It translates to CASSLAGQNTDTQYF.

The chain is built from TRBV7-9 and TRBJ2-1; a weak D match, TRBD1 (8 bases). Germline V CDR1 and CDR2: SEHNR, FQNEAQ (reference sequence). CDR3 length: 15 residues. Between the trimmed V and J ends, which lost 5 bases and 6 bases, there was a span of 17 bases. CDR3 nucleotide sequence: TGTGCCAGCAGCCGCACAGGGGGGGGATTCAATGAGCAGTTCTTC. It yields the protein CASSRTGGGFNEQFF. Using reference TRBV7-9 and TRBJ2-1 for the parts outside the CDR3, the full variable domain is DTGVSQNPRHKITKRGQNVTFRCDPISEHNRLYWYRQTLGQGPEFLTYFQNEAQLEKSRLLSDRFSAERPKGSFSTLEIQRTEQGDSAMYLCASSRTGGGFNEQFFGPGTRLTVL.

The CDR3 loop is CASSESGQQYF. The CDR3 bases are TGTGCCAGCAGTGAGAGCGGGCAGCAGTACTTC. The chain combines TRBV6-1 with TRBJ2-7, with D possibly TRBD2 on 6 matching bases. The germline V and J ends were trimmed by 3 bases and 8 bases, with 8 bases remaining between them. The CDR3 has 11 amino acids. Germline V lookup: CDR1 MNHNS, CDR2 SASEGT.

The chain has TRBV2 and TRBJ2-7, with D unresolved. The CDR3 sequence is 13 residues long. V was cut by 6 bases and J by 5 bases, with 14 bases left in between. Germline values: CDR1 SNHLY, CDR2 FYNNEI. The CDR3 DNA follows: TGTGCCAGCAGGGGCGCATCTCCCCACGAGCAGTACTTC. This translates into CASRGASPHEQYF.

The sample holds one count of this clone. V gene TRBV7-3 combines with J gene TRBJ2-5, with unresolved D. CDR1 is SGHTA and CDR2 is FQGTGA in the germline V gene. The CDR3 spans 13 residues. V gave up 1 base and J gave up 9 bases, with 12 bases separating them. The CDR3 DNA follows: TGTGCCAGCAGCTTAAATTTCGCCGCGGCCCAGTACTTC. Encoded protein: CASSLNFAAAQYF.

V usage is TRBV7-2 and J usage is TRBJ1-4, with TRBD1 matching over 10 bases. The germline gives CDR1 SGHTA, CDR2 FQGNSA. Germline trimming cut 3 bases from V and 8 bases from J; bases unmatched to any gene: 6. The length of the CDR3 is 15 residues. The CDR3 loop is CASSFDRGPGEKLFF. The CDR3, as DNA: TGTGCCAGCAGCTTCGACAGGGGGCCGGGAGAAAAACTGTTTTTT. The complete variable domain, with remaining parts taken from reference TRBV7-2 and TRBJ1-4, reads GAGVSQSPSNKVTEKGKDVELRCDPISGHTALYWYRQSLGQGLEFLIYFQGNSAPDKSGLPSDRFSAERTGGSVSTLTIQRTQQEDSAVYLCASSFDRGPGEKLFFGSGTQLSVL.

V usage is TRBV5-1 and J usage is TRBJ2-5, with 10 bases identical to TRBD1. This CDR3 has 14 amino acids. The V gene's germline CDR1 is SGHRS and CDR2 YFSETQ. J gave up 1 base and V 5 bases, and 2 bases lay outside the gene matches. CDR3 in DNA: TGCGCCAGCAGTCGGACAGGGGGCCAAGAGACCCAGTACTTC. This gives the protein CASSRTGGQETQYF.

This rearrangement joins TRBV29-1 to TRBJ2-2; possible D gene TRBD1, 6 bases. The CDR3 sequence is 14 residues long. Between the trimmed V and J ends, which lost 4 bases and 4 bases, there was a span of 13 bases. Germline V gene data show CDR1 as SQVTM and CDR2 as ANQGSEA. CDR3 nucleotide sequence: TGCAGCGTTGGGGCAGGGGTTCGCACCGGGGAGCTGTTTTTT. It yields the protein CSVGAGVRTGELFF.

CDR3 region: CASSPDRGGGYTF. CDR3 DNA: TGTGCCAGCAGCCCAGACAGGGGCGGCGGCTACACCTTC. The chain carries TRBV14 and TRBJ1-2; 8 nucleotides line up with TRBD1. CDR3 length: 13 amino acids. V was pared by 4 bases and J by 8 bases, with 6 bases of the junction left unmatched. CDR1 and CDR2 (germline): SGHDN, FVKESK.